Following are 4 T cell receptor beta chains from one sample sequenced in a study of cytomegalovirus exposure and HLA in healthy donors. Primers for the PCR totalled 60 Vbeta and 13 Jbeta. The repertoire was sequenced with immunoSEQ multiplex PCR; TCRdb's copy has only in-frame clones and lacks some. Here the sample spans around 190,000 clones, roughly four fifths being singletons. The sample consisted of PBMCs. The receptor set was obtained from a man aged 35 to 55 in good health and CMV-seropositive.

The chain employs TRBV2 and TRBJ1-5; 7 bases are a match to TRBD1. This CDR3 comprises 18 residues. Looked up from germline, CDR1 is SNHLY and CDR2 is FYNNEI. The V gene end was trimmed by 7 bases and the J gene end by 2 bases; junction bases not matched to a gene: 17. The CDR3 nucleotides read TGTGCCAGCAACGGACAGGTTGCGGGCTTTGGCGGCAATCAGCCCCAGCATTTT. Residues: CASNGQVAGFGGNQPQHF.

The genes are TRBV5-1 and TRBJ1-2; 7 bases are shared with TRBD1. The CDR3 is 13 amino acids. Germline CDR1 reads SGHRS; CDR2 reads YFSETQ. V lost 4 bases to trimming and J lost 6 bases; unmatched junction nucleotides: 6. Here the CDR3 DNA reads TGCGCCAGCAGCGCCCGGGACAGCCATGGCTACACCTTC. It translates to CASSARDSHGYTF.

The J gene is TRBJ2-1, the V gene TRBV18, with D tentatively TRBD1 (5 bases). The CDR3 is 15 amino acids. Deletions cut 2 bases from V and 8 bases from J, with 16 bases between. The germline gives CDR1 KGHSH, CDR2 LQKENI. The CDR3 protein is CASSPGRVRSYEQFF. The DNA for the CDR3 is TGTGCCAGCTCACCAGGCAGGGTAAGGAGTTATGAGCAGTTCTTC.

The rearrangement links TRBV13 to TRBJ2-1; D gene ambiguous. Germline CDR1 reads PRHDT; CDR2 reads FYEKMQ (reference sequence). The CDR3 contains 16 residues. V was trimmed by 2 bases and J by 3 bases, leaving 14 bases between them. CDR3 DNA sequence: TGTGCCAGCAGCTTACGCCAGCGATCTTACTACAATGAGCAGTTCTTC. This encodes CASSLRQRSYYNEQFF.